This record looks at one T cell receptor (beta chain) sequence and its context. Its specificity is unknown. Memory CD4+ cells were the fraction left after CD45RA+ naive selection. The source of the sample is a study of shared clonotypes between healthy human individuals. Findings of the study overall: Researchers sampled only blood; tissue repertoires likely differ. Naive subsets generally exceeded memory subsets in estimated richness. Compared with clonotypes that all four donors shared, non-shared clonotypes had lower generation probabilities.

Sequenced by immunoSEQ multiplex PCR; TCRdb stores in-frame clones only, minus some. The repertoire has roughly 1.4 million clones, 98% of them found once; the top ten carry about 0.4%. V shed 2 bases, J shed 1 base, and the junction held 5 bases outside the gene matches. The germline V gene has CDR1 KGHSH and CDR2 LQKENI. The CDR3 is 16 residues long. This TCR was sampled from a man aged 25 to 45 in good health. The source material was naive CD4+ T cells sorted from blood. Subset: CD45RA+ positively selected. This chain joins TRBV18 and TRBJ1-5, with 7 bases that match TRBD1. In DNA, the CDR3 is TGTGCCAGCTCACCATTTCAGGGGGAGAGCAATCAGCCCCAGCATTTT. It specifies CASSPFQGESNQPQHF.